The clone carrying this T cell receptor (beta chain) was counted only a few times. The data stem from a study of identical twins. MiXCR was run by TCRdb on the 5' RACE reads, yielding one entry per CDR3 protein. The data show 520,000 or so distinct CDR3 sequences, with about 20% seen just once and about 0.91% held by the top ten. The CDR3 has 14 residues. The V and J ends lost 7 bases and 5 bases, in that order; junction bases with no gene match: 6. Another study also made use of these data, one on T cells expressing NK-cell markers. According to that study: Of the CD8+ T cell pool in about 6 donors, roughly 1.0-8% was accounted for by dominant NKG2C+ clonotypes. Clarity on HCMV specificity was lacking for the expanded NKG2C+ T cell clones.

The TCR originated in a woman aged 18-29 years in good health. Sequencing input: CD4+ T cells sorted from blood. This chain links TRBV12-3 or TRBV12-4 with TRBJ2-1; 9 bases fit TRBD2. CDR3 region: CASTRLAGNNEQFF. CDR3 nucleotide sequence: TGTGCCAGCACTCGGCTAGCGGGAAACAATGAGCAGTTCTTC.